This T cell receptor (beta chain) was profiled in a study of blood T cell repertoires in COVID-19. Study at large: Spain, Italy and the United States supplied samples that represented acute and convalescent COVID-19. Sources were T cells, B-cell-depleted T cells, or PBMCs; the material itself was cDNA or gDNA.

Original processing notes: Using reference gene primer amplification, nucleated cell counts were estimated. TCRdb's copy holds only in-frame clones and misses some; the assay was immunoSEQ multiplex PCR. That table gives V, J and clone size, and the DNA gave D and trimming. Among some 130,000 clones listed, around nine tenths were seen once. This TCR came from a man aged 60 to 75 with COVID-19, enrolled during active disease. Sequenced: peripheral blood.

CDR3 region: CASSQALYGYTF. For the CDR3, the DNA is TGTGCCAGTTCTCAGGCCCTCTATGGCTACACCTTC. The genes are TRBV19 and TRBJ1-2; no firm D call. The CDR3 consists of 12 residues. V was cut by 8 bases and J by 4 bases, with 11 bases left in between. The germline CDR1 and CDR2 sequences are LNHDA and SQIVND (reference sequence).